This entry features one TCR beta chain sequence. The source of the sample is a study of T cells of healthy individuals. Via MiXCR, TCRdb re-called the 5' RACE reads, giving one row per CDR3 protein. The sample yields 90,000 to 100,000 distinct CDR3 sequences, 17% seen once. Germline V gene lookup returns CDR1 KGHSH and CDR2 LQKENI. The CDR3 has 15 residues. V was pared by 3 bases and J by 4 bases, with 9 bases of the junction left unmatched. The source is a human donor in good health. J is TRBJ2-7 and V is TRBV18; 7 bases align to TRBD2. The CDR3 spells CASSPGGNPGYEQYF. CDR3 nucleotide sequence: TGTGCCAGCTCACCGGGGGGGAATCCGGGTTACGAGCAGTACTTC.